Below are 27 T cell receptor beta chains sequenced from a single sample in a study of blood T cell repertoires in COVID-19. TCRdb's table, derived via immunoSEQ multiplex PCR, lists solely in-frame clones and lacks some. The data contain more than 60,000 clones, over 75% of them seen just once; the ten biggest clones take up roughly 43%. Sequencing was carried out using peripheral blood. Receptors originate from a woman in her sixties or seventies with COVID-19, enrolled during active disease.

This rearrangement joins TRBV19 to TRBJ2-3, with D perhaps TRBD2 (5 bases). This CDR3 contains 14 residues. The germline gives CDR1 LNHDA, CDR2 SQIVND (reference sequence). Trimming removed 0 bases at V and 3 bases at J, with 7 bases between. DNA of the CDR3: TGTGCCAGTAGTATAGATGGAGGAACAGATACGCAGTATTTT. Translating it yields CASSIDGGTDTQYF. Full variable domain (outside the CDR3, taken from reference TRBV19 and TRBJ2-3): DGGITQSPKYLFRKEGQNVTLSCEQNLNHDAMYWYRQDPGQGLRLIYYSQIVNDFQKGDIAEGYSVSREKKESFPLTVTSAQKNPTAFYLCASSIDGGTDTQYFGPGTRLTVL.

The sample holds one count of this clone. J is TRBJ2-2 and V is TRBV30, with D unresolved. CDR3 length: 12 amino acids. The ends were cut back, 5 bases at V and 0 bases at J, with 4 bases in the middle. Germline values: CDR1 GTSNPN, CDR2 SVGIG (reference sequence). The CDR3 coding sequence is TGTGCCTGGCGTCCGAACACCGGGGAGCTGTTTTTT. The encoded protein is CAWRPNTGELFF.

V gene TRBV28 combines with J gene TRBJ1-1; TRBD1 aligns across 11 bases. In germline, CDR1 is MDHEN, CDR2 SYDVKM. After removal of 6 bases from V and 4 bases from J, the junction contained 7 bases not matched to a gene. This CDR3 spans 15 amino acids. The CDR3 DNA reads TGTGCCAGCAGACTTGGACAGGGGGCGAGCACTGAAGCTTTCTTT. As protein: CASRLGQGASTEAFF.

This clone was counted only a few times. The chain employs TRBV4-1 and TRBJ1-4; maybe TRBD1 (6 bases). Germline values: CDR1 MGHRA, CDR2 YSYEKL. The CDR3 is 15 residues long. Trimming cost V 4 bases and J 1 base, with 10 bases left between them. The CDR3 region is CASSPRTVTNEKLFF. The CDR3 coding sequence is TGCGCCAGCAGCCCCCGGACAGTAACTAATGAAAAACTGTTTTTT.

The chain couples TRBV7-2 to TRBJ2-7; 14 nucleotides match TRBD2. Germline CDR1 and CDR2: SGHTA and FQGNSA. The CDR3 is 16 amino acids. The ends lost 5 bases at V and 5 bases at J; junction bases unmatched: 8. The DNA for the CDR3 is TGTGCCAGCAGCCCAACCGGGACTAGCGGGAGAGACGAGCAGTACTTC. This sequence encodes CASSPTGTSGRDEQYF. Full variable domain (missing parts from reference TRBV7-2 and TRBJ2-7): GAGVSQSPSNKVTEKGKDVELRCDPISGHTALYWYRQSLGQGLEFLIYFQGNSAPDKSGLPSDRFSAERTGGSVSTLTIQRTQQEDSAVYLCASSPTGTSGRDEQYFGPGTRLTVT.

V is TRBV19 and J is TRBJ1-5; D is possibly TRBD1 (6 bases). The germline gives CDR1 LNHDA, CDR2 SQIVND (reference sequence). V was trimmed by 2 bases and J by 6 bases, leaving 20 bases between them. The CDR3 length is 17 residues. This chain's CDR3 is CASSISVGGPKVQPQHF. The DNA of the CDR3 is TGTGCCAGTAGTATAAGTGTCGGGGGGCCGAAGGTTCAGCCCCAGCATTTT.

This clone came up a few times. The CDR3 DNA is TGCGCCAGCAGCTTACTAGCGGCAATCGACACAGATACGCAGTATTTT. Its protein product is CASSLLAAIDTDTQYF. V and J are TRBV5-1 and TRBJ2-3, with 8 positions matching TRBD2. V gave up 2 bases and J gave up 2 bases; unmatched junction bases: 7. The germline V gene encodes CDR1 SGHRS and CDR2 YFSETQ. This CDR3 is built from 16 residues.

This clone was seen a few times. The chain has TRBV5-5 and TRBJ2-3; TRBD1 agrees at 7 bases. The CDR3 has 14 residues. Germline CDR1 is SGHKS and CDR2 is YYEKEE (reference sequence). Unmatched junction bases numbered 1, after V lost 2 bases and J lost 1 base. The CDR3 here is CASSFGQGTDTQYF. The DNA of the CDR3 is TGTGCCAGCAGCTTTGGACAGGGCACAGATACGCAGTATTTT. Using reference TRBV5-5 and TRBJ2-3 for the parts outside the CDR3, the full variable domain is DAGVTQSPTHLIKTRGQQVTLRCSPISGHKSVSWYQQVLGQGPQFIFQYYEKEERGRGNFPDRFSARQFPNYSSELNVNALLLGDSALYLCASSFGQGTDTQYFGPGTRLTVL.

The chain couples TRBV10-3 to TRBJ2-1, with TRBD1 identical over 7 bases. Germline loops: CDR1 ENHRY, CDR2 SYGVKD. The V gene end was trimmed by 3 bases and the J gene end by 8 bases; junction bases not matched to a gene: 7. The CDR3 length is 14 residues. The CDR3 spells CAISDNRGLDEQFF. In nucleotides, the CDR3 is TGTGCCATCAGTGACAACAGGGGTCTGGATGAGCAGTTCTTC.

J is TRBJ1-1 and V is TRBV5-1; 8 bases are shared with TRBD1. Trimming at V came to 0 bases and at J to 11 bases, leaving 6 bases not matched to a gene. In germline, CDR1 is SGHRS, CDR2 YFSETQ. The CDR3 is made up of 13 amino acids. CDR3 region: CASSLGGQASAFF. The CDR3 nucleotides read TGCGCCAGCAGCTTGGGGGGACAGGCGAGTGCTTTCTTT.

This sequence joins TRBV5-5 and TRBJ1-2; D uncertain. Germline V CDR1 and CDR2: SGHKS, YYEKEE (reference sequence). Trimming left V 1 base short and J 3 bases short, with 7 bases between. This CDR3 is 13 amino acids long. CDR3 residues: CASSLFGDYGYTF. The CDR3 coding sequence is TGTGCCAGCAGCTTGTTCGGGGACTATGGCTACACCTTC.

In its sample, this clone was seen once. The chain joins TRBV27 to TRBJ1-1; 7 bases match TRBD1. Germline V gene sequence: CDR1 MNHEY, CDR2 SMNVEV (reference sequence). V trimming: 7 bases; J trimming: 1 base; junction bases outside the gene matches: 9. CDR3 length: 15 residues. The CDR3 DNA reads TGTGCCAGCACCCTACAGGGGATCCCGAACACTGAAGCTTTCTTT. It is translated as CASTLQGIPNTEAFF.

The CDR3 DNA follows: TGTGCCAGCAGCCGGGGACTAGGCCGGGATGAGCAGTTCTTC. It yields the protein CASSRGLGRDEQFF. The V gene is TRBV3-1 (or the pseudogene TRBV3-2), the J gene TRBJ2-1; 8 positions agree with TRBD2. The CDR3 is 14 residues long. Trimming at V came to 4 bases and at J to 8 bases, leaving 7 bases not matched to a gene. CDR1 and CDR2 (germline): LGHDT, YNNKEL (reference sequence).

The chain links TRBV21-1 to TRBJ2-3; the listed D gene, TRBD2, was not tested against the DNA. TRBV21-1 is described as a pseudogene. The CDR3 extends over 13 amino acids. The CDR3, as DNA: TGTGCCAGCATCTACGAGAACACAGATACGCAGTATTTT. Translated: CASIYENTDTQYF.

This clone appeared a few times. V is TRBV7-9 and J is TRBJ1-3, with D uncertain. Trimming cost V 9 bases and J 0 bases, with 12 bases left between them. The CDR3 extends over 14 amino acids. CDR1 is SEHNR and CDR2 is FQNEAQ in the germline V gene (reference sequence). The CDR3 region has the DNA TGTGCCAGTACAACCCTGTTCTCTGGAAACACCATATATTTT. As protein: CASTTLFSGNTIYF.

The chain recombines TRBV10-3 with TRBJ2-3, with 8 bases aligning to TRBD2. The V segment lost 7 bases and the J segment 5 bases; nucleotides outside the gene matches: 5. This CDR3 region has 13 residues. Per the germline V gene, CDR1 is ENHRY and CDR2 is SYGVKD. The CDR3 DNA reads as TGTGCCATCAAAGCGGGGGACGTAGATACGCAGTATTTT. It translates to CAIKAGDVDTQYF.

This rearrangement joins TRBV6-5 to TRBJ2-7; D gene unclear. This CDR3 spans 13 amino acids. With 3 bases removed from V and 0 bases from J, the gap between germline ends came to 6 bases. Germline V gives CDR1 MNHEY, CDR2 SVGAGI. CDR3 sequence reads: CASSYFGSYEQYF. In DNA form, the CDR3 reads TGTGCCAGCAGTTATTTCGGCTCCTACGAGCAGTACTTC.

The chain links TRBV11-3 to TRBJ2-2, with D perhaps TRBD2 (6 bases). The V end was cut by 4 bases, the J end by 1 base, with 19 bases between. The CDR3 consists of 18 residues. CDR1 and CDR2 from the germline V gene are SGHNT and YENEEA. CDR3 sequence: CASSSLGPGLRNTGELFF. DNA of the CDR3: TGTGCCAGCAGCTCGCTGGGCCCGGGACTCCGGAACACCGGGGAGCTGTTTTTT. The whole variable domain, filled in from reference TRBV11-3 and TRBJ2-2, reads EAGVVQSPRYKIIEKKQPVAFWCNPISGHNTLYWYLQNLGQGPELLIRYENEEAVDDSQLPKDRFSAERLKGVDSTLKIQPAELGDSAVYLCASSSLGPGLRNTGELFFGEGSRLTVL.

The V and J genes are TRBV7-8 and TRBJ2-7; 8 bases line up with TRBD1. The V segment lost 5 bases and the J segment 4 bases; nucleotides outside the gene matches: 7. Germline V lookup: CDR1 SGHVS, CDR2 FQNEAQ. This CDR3 comprises 14 residues. The CDR3 loop reads CASSARTGRYEQYF. CDR3 DNA: TGTGCCAGCAGCGCGAGGACAGGGAGGTACGAGCAGTACTTC.

Note on this clone: The germline gene is not matched at one end of the junction; a read error may be the cause. The V and J genes are TRBV11-3 and TRBJ2-2; D may be TRBD1 (6 bases). In germline, CDR1 is SGHNT, CDR2 YENEEA. The CDR3 loop spans 17 amino acids. CDR3 residues: CASSLEVDRRVAGELFF. CDR3 DNA sequence: TGTGCCAGCAGCCTAGAGGTCGACAGGCGGGTGGCCGGGGAGCTGTTTTTT.

This chain joins TRBV28 and TRBJ2-7, with D perhaps TRBD2 (6 bases). The germline V gene encodes CDR1 MDHEN and CDR2 SYDVKM. The CDR3 has 12 amino acids. The V gene lost 8 bases and the J gene lost 3 bases, with 11 bases spanning the gap. The CDR3 DNA follows: TGTGCCAGCGTGGGACTTCTCTACGAGCAGTACTTC. It yields the protein CASVGLLYEQYF.

This chain joins TRBV7-9 and TRBJ2-7; D is ambiguous. The CDR3 is made up of 12 amino acids. V was shortened by 5 bases and J by 4 bases, with 9 bases between the two germline ends. CDR1 is SEHNR and CDR2 is FQNEAQ in the germline V gene (reference sequence). CDR3 bases: TGTGCCAGCAGCCCCCCCATTTACGAGCAGTACTTC. Translation gives CASSPPIYEQYF.

The chain links TRBV4-3 to TRBJ2-1; 13 nucleotides agree with TRBD2. The CDR3 runs to 15 residues. Germline V gene data show CDR1 as LGHNA and CDR2 as YSLEER. Germline trimming cut 4 bases from V and 10 bases from J; bases unmatched to any gene: 7. The CDR3 sequence is CASSPGLAGFREQFF. CDR3 nucleotide sequence: TGCGCCAGCAGCCCGGGACTAGCGGGATTTCGGGAGCAGTTCTTC.

This sequence joins TRBV5-1 and TRBJ2-7; 9 bases line up with TRBD2. The CDR3 runs 15 residues. Germline CDR1 SGHRS, CDR2 YFSETQ. J gave up 4 bases and V 0 bases, and 5 bases lay outside the gene matches. CDR3 loop: CASSLAGTSLYEQYF. Here the CDR3 DNA reads TGCGCCAGCAGCTTGGCCGGGACTAGCCTATACGAGCAGTACTTC. Combining the CDR3 with reference TRBV5-1 and TRBJ2-7 gives the whole variable domain KAGVTQTPRYLIKTRGQQVTLSCSPISGHRSVSWYQQTPGQGLQFLFEYFSETQRNKGNFPGRFSGRQFSNSRSEMNVSTLELGDSALYLCASSLAGTSLYEQYFGPGTRLTVT.

J is TRBJ1-1 and V is TRBV20-1; D gene ambiguous. Trimming removed 7 bases from V and 2 bases from J, with 5 bases in between. Germline V lookup: CDR1 DFQATT, CDR2 SNEGSKA (reference sequence). The CDR3 sequence is 10 residues long. This CDR3 reads CSGENTEAFF. CDR3 DNA sequence: TGCAGTGGAGAAAACACTGAAGCTTTCTTT.

This clone was seen more than once but under ten times. The V call is TRBV12-3 or TRBV12-4, the J call TRBJ1-1; the D gene is possibly TRBD1 (6 bases). CDR3 length equals 13 residues. The V end lost 8 bases, the J end lost 5 bases, and 15 bases lay between the germline ends. The CDR3 spells CASRNRRGTEAFF. The CDR3 bases are TGTGCCAGCCGAAACCGAAGGGGGACTGAAGCTTTCTTT.

The chain recombines TRBV4-3 with TRBJ2-5; a weak D match, TRBD2 (5 bases). Germline loops: CDR1 LGHNA, CDR2 YSLEER. V was cut by 0 bases and J by 5 bases, with 16 bases left in between. The CDR3 is 16 residues long. The CDR3 reads CASSQDLRAGGETQYF. In DNA, the CDR3 is TGCGCCAGCAGCCAAGATCTTCGGGCCGGAGGTGAGACCCAGTACTTC.